The 17 T cell receptor beta chains below all came from one sample that was sequenced in a study of blood T cell repertoires in COVID-19. The method was immunoSEQ multiplex PCR; TCRdb's version includes in-frame clones alone and lacks a portion of them. This table has about 110,000 clones, 90% to 95% appearing once. Material for sequencing was peripheral blood. These receptors originate from a woman in her twenties or thirties with acute or convalescent COVID-19.

The chain uses TRBV12-3 or TRBV12-4 and TRBJ2-7, with D possibly matching TRBD2 (6 bases). The CDR3 consists of 13 residues. V was shortened by 6 bases and J by 1 base, with 10 bases between the two germline ends. This CDR3 is CASRPGLSYEQYF. Written as DNA, the CDR3 is TGTGCCAGCAGACCGGGACTGTCCTACGAGCAGTACTTC.

The chain couples TRBV11-3 to TRBJ2-1; 10 nucleotides match TRBD2. This CDR3 has 17 residues. Trimming removed 0 bases from V and 6 bases from J; junction bases left unmatched: 8. The V gene's germline CDR1 is SGHNT and CDR2 YENEEA. CDR3 sequence (DNA): TGTGCCAGCAGCTTAGATTCAGCGGGGGGGCAAAGCAATGAGCAGTTCTTC. Encoded protein: CASSLDSAGGQSNEQFF.

This clone was observed a few times. V gene TRBV29-1 combines with J gene TRBJ2-7; possibly TRBD2 for D (5 bases). The V and J ends lost 5 bases and 2 bases respectively, with 13 bases between them. From germline, CDR1 is SQVTM and CDR2 ANQGSEA. CDR3 length equals 13 residues. The CDR3 protein is CSVWSGPTYEQYF. The CDR3 DNA is TGCAGCGTTTGGAGCGGCCCGACCTACGAGCAGTACTTC.

The J gene is TRBJ2-7, the V gene TRBV7-8, with a possible D match to TRBD2 (7 bases). Germline assignment: CDR1 SGHVS and CDR2 FQNEAQ. This CDR3 has 14 amino acids. The V gene lost 5 bases and the J gene lost 2 bases, with 13 bases spanning the gap. The CDR3 sequence is CASSMSGTTYEQYF. The DNA of the CDR3 is TGTGCCAGCAGCATGAGCGGGACAACCTACGAGCAGTACTTC.

The V gene is TRBV11-2, the J gene TRBJ2-7, with TRBD2 identical over 8 bases. Germline V gene sequence: CDR1 SGHAT, CDR2 FQNNGV. Trimming cost V 2 bases and J 7 bases; bases outside gene matches: 4. The CDR3 sequence is 13 residues long. The CDR3 DNA reads as TGTGCCAGCAGCTTAATAGCGGGGCAAGAGCAGTACTTC. It specifies CASSLIAGQEQYF.

The chain has TRBV18 and TRBJ1-1, with 7 nucleotides matching TRBD1. The J segment lost 1 base and the V segment lost 3 bases, leaving 2 bases of the junction unmatched. The CDR3 covers 14 residues. Germline CDR1 is KGHSH and CDR2 is LQKENI. The CDR3 nucleotides read TGTGCCAGCTCACCGGGACAGCAGAACACTGAAGCTTTCTTT. It translates to CASSPGQQNTEAFF.

This chain links TRBV19 with TRBJ2-5; the D gene is possibly TRBD1 (6 bases). Germline CDR1 LNHDA, CDR2 SQIVND (reference sequence). The CDR3 contains 15 residues. Trimming removed 3 bases at V and 3 bases at J, with 14 bases between. The CDR3 DNA reads TGTGCCAGTAGTATTTCGGGACATAAAAAAGAGACCCAGTACTTC. This translates into CASSISGHKKETQYF.

J is TRBJ1-1 and V is TRBV5-8; tentatively, D is TRBD1 (6 bases). V shed 1 base and J shed 1 base, with 11 bases lying between them. This CDR3 has 15 amino acids. Germline V gene lookup returns CDR1 SGHTS and CDR2 YDEGEE. The CDR3 reads CASSLLAGENTEAFF. The CDR3 nucleotides are TGTGCCAGCAGCTTGTTGGCAGGGGAGAACACTGAAGCTTTCTTT.

The chain carries TRBV10-2 and TRBJ1-2, with D possibly TRBD1 on 5 matching bases. The CDR3 is 14 residues long. V dropped 3 bases and J dropped 7 bases, with 15 bases sitting between them. Germline CDR1 WSHSY, CDR2 SAAADI. The CDR3, as DNA: TGCGCCAGCAGTGACCAGGGAAGGAGTTCTGGCTACACCTTC. Its translation is CASSDQGRSSGYTF.

In this sample, this clone turned up a few times. The chain employs TRBV2 and TRBJ1-5, with 7 bases lining up with TRBD1. The CDR3 loop spans 14 amino acids. Germline V gene sequence: CDR1 SNHLY, CDR2 FYNNEI. After removal of 5 bases from V and 6 bases from J, the junction contained 7 bases not matched to a gene. Here the CDR3 DNA reads TGTGCCAGCAGTTCTACAGGGGTCATTCAGCCCCAGCATTTT. It yields the protein CASSSTGVIQPQHF.

V is TRBV7-9 and J is TRBJ1-3; possible D gene TRBD1, 5 bases. Germline CDR1 and CDR2: SEHNR and FQNEAQ (reference sequence). V shed 5 bases and J shed 4 bases, with 15 bases lying between them. The length of the CDR3 is 15 residues. CDR3 amino acids: CASSLDAGSGNTIYF. The CDR3 DNA reads as TGTGCCAGCAGCCTGGACGCAGGGTCGGGAAACACCATATATTTT.

The chain couples TRBV28 to TRBJ2-5; maybe TRBD1 (6 bases). The germline V and J ends were trimmed by 3 bases and 4 bases, with 12 bases remaining between them. This CDR3 has 14 residues. The germline CDR1 and CDR2 sequences are MDHEN and SYDVKM. The CDR3 coding sequence is TGTGCCAGCAGTTTCTTGGGGGCGGGAGAGACCCAGTACTTC. Translating it yields CASSFLGAGETQYF.

This sequence joins TRBV9 and TRBJ1-5; no clear D. Trimming took off 9 bases at V and 4 bases at J, with 17 bases between the two ends. Germline assignment: CDR1 SGDLS and CDR2 YYNGEE. The CDR3 length is 14 residues. The CDR3 nucleotides are TGTGCCACCCCCCCCCGAGGGAGAAATCAGCCCCAGCATTTT. It codes for CATPPRGRNQPQHF.

This chain connects TRBV30 to TRBJ1-6, with 9 bases matching TRBD1. The CDR3 runs 13 residues. In germline, CDR1 is GTSNPN, CDR2 SVGIG (reference sequence). Germline trimming cut 3 bases from V and 7 bases from J; bases unmatched to any gene: 1. CDR3 amino acids: CAWRGTGNSPLHF. The CDR3, as DNA: TGTGCCTGGAGGGGGACAGGGAATTCACCCCTCCACTTT.

The chain couples TRBV10-3 to TRBJ1-4; D ambiguous. This CDR3 comprises 15 residues. Germline CDR1 ENHRY, CDR2 SYGVKD. V was clipped by 0 bases and J by 7 bases, with 12 bases between them. This chain's CDR3 is CAISESTGYIEKLFF. As DNA, the CDR3 is TGTGCCATCAGTGAGTCGACCGGGTACATTGAAAAACTGTTTTTT.

This clone has just one count. The gene calls are TRBV5-1 and TRBJ1-2; TRBD1 aligns across 11 bases. This CDR3 region has 17 residues. Germline lookup yields CDR1 SGHRS and CDR2 YFSETQ. With V trimmed by 3 bases and J by 4 bases, 11 bases remained unmatched. As DNA, the CDR3 is TGCGCCAGCAGCTCCAATGGCGGGGACAGGGGGGTCTATGGCTACACCTTC. Its translation is CASSSNGGDRGVYGYTF.

The gene calls are TRBV5-6 and TRBJ2-1; D ambiguous. The V end lost 0 bases, the J end lost 1 base, and 11 bases lay between the germline ends. This CDR3 comprises 16 residues. CDR1 and CDR2 from the germline V gene are SGHDT and YYEEEE. CDR3 loop: CASSLGLVNSYNEQFF. CDR3 DNA: TGTGCCAGCAGCTTGGGGCTAGTGAATTCCTACAATGAGCAGTTCTTC.